The present TCR beta chain was sequenced within a study of siplizumab effects on memory and regulatory T cells. Study conclusions and caveats: It seemed that naive T cells were more diverse than memory cells and were major contributors to the alloresponse. Suppressive capability of dividing Tregs from siplizumab cultures went unverified.

As to this clone: Its antigen is still unknown.

TCR templates, some 93,000 per sample, were assayed. Assay used: immunoSEQ multiplex PCR; TCRdb lists only in-frame clones, some missing. Of 90,000 to 120,000 clones listed, 91% are singletons. This receptor was identified in a human donor in good health. Some clones in this sample may be carry-over from other donors' samples. Sequencing was carried out using CD4+ T cells sorted from blood.

CDR3 DNA: TGCAGCGTTCGGGACAGGGACGAAAAACTGTTTTTT. Amino acid sequence: CSVRDRDEKLFF. The chain recombines TRBV29-1 with TRBJ1-4, with TRBD1 matching 9 bases. The germline gives CDR1 SQVTM, CDR2 ANQGSEA. This CDR3 has 12 residues. Trimming at V came to 5 bases and at J to 8 bases, leaving 3 bases not matched to a gene.